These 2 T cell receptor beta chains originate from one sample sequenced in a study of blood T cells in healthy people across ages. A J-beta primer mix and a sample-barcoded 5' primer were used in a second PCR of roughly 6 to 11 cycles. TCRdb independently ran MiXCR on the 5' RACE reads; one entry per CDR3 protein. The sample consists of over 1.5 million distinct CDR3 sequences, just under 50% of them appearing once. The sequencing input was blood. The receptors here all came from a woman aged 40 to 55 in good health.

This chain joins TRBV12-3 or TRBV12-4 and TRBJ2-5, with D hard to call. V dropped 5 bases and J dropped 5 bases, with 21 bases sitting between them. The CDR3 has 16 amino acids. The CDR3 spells CASSHHLPELGETQYF. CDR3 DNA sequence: TGTGCCAGCAGTCACCACCTTCCTGAGTTGGGGGAGACCCAGTACTTC.

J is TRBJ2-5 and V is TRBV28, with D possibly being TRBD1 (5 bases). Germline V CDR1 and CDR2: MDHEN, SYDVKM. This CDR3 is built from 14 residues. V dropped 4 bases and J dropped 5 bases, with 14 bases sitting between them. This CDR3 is CASSSLSGFETQYF. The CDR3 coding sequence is TGTGCCAGCAGTTCATTATCAGGGTTCGAGACCCAGTACTTC.